One and the same sample provided the 20 T cell receptor beta chains below, sequenced in a study of blood T cell repertoires in COVID-19. Sequencing used immunoSEQ multiplex PCR; TCRdb keeps in-frame clones, though not all of them. The table includes fewer than 120,000 clones, just over 75% detected once. The sequenced sample consisted of peripheral blood. The receptors derive from an elderly woman with acute or convalescent COVID-19.

The gene calls are TRBV6-5 and TRBJ2-7; 7 nucleotides match TRBD1. Looked up from germline, CDR1 is MNHEY and CDR2 is SVGAGI. Trimming at V came to 0 bases and at J to 4 bases, leaving 6 bases not matched to a gene. This CDR3 contains 15 residues. As DNA, the CDR3 is TGTGCCAGCAGTTACTCGGGACAGAGGTCATACGAGCAGTACTTC. The encoded protein is CASSYSGQRSYEQYF.

This clone was recorded once. Here the CDR3 reads CASSEQGGSNQPQHF. The CDR3 DNA is TGTGCCAGCAGTGAACAGGGGGGTAGCAATCAGCCCCAGCATTTT. The chain carries TRBV2 and TRBJ1-5; 7 positions match TRBD1. This CDR3 is built from 15 residues. CDR1 and CDR2 (germline): SNHLY, FYNNEI. Trimming took 2 bases from V and 0 from J; bases not matched to a gene: 1.

This clone was found a few times. The chain joins TRBV6-5 to TRBJ1-4, with a weak D call TRBD1 (6 bases). Germline V CDR1 and CDR2: MNHEY, SVGAGI. The CDR3 runs 14 residues. The V gene lost 5 bases and the J gene lost 8 bases, with 15 bases spanning the gap. The CDR3 region has the DNA TGTGCCAGCAGTACCACAGGGTACCGGGAAAAACTGTTTTTT. Protein product: CASSTTGYREKLFF.

This clone was seen a single time. CDR3 coding DNA: TGTGCCAGCAGCTCCGGGTTACCCCTTACAGATACGCAGTATTTT. As protein: CASSSGLPLTDTQYF. The rearrangement links TRBV7-9 to TRBJ2-3; D gene uncertain. The V gene's germline CDR1 is SEHNR and CDR2 FQNEAQ (reference sequence). This CDR3 is built from 15 residues. V was cut by 4 bases and J by 3 bases, with 14 bases left in between. The complete variable domain, with remaining parts taken from reference TRBV7-9 and TRBJ2-3, reads DTGVSQNPRHKITKRGQNVTFRCDPISEHNRLYWYRQTLGQGPEFLTYFQNEAQLEKSRLLSDRFSAERPKGSFSTLEIQRTEQGDSAMYLCASSSGLPLTDTQYFGPGTRLTVL.

The genes are TRBV29-1 and TRBJ2-1; 8 bases agree with TRBD1. Germline loops: CDR1 SQVTM, CDR2 ANQGSEA. The V gene end was trimmed by 6 bases and the J gene end by 9 bases; junction bases not matched to a gene: 7. The length of the CDR3 is 12 residues. This CDR3 is CSVGQGRLEQFF. For the CDR3, the DNA is TGCAGCGTCGGACAGGGTCGGCTTGAGCAGTTCTTC.

This clone was picked up one time. This rearrangement joins TRBV7-2 to TRBJ2-7; 9 bases fit TRBD2. Losses at the gene ends were 0 bases for V and 4 bases for J; bases not matched to a gene: 4. CDR1 and CDR2 from the germline V gene are SGHTA and FQGNSA. CDR3 length: 15 residues. CDR3 in DNA: TGTGCCAGCAGCTTAGCGGCGGGGGGGACTTACGAGCAGTACTTC. This codes for CASSLAAGGTYEQYF.

This chain connects TRBV19 to TRBJ2-3; D possibly corresponds to TRBD2 (6 bases). The CDR3 is made up of 15 amino acids. Between the trimmed V and J ends, which lost 2 bases and 0 bases, there was a span of 9 bases. The V gene's germline CDR1 is LNHDA and CDR2 SQIVND (reference sequence). CDR3: CASSIFGGSTDTQYF. In nucleotides, the CDR3 is TGTGCCAGTAGTATATTCGGGGGAAGCACAGATACGCAGTATTTT.

The chain couples TRBV12-5 to TRBJ2-2; D is uncertain. Per germline, CDR1 LGHNT and CDR2 FRNRAP. V was pared by 7 bases and J by 5 bases, with 8 bases between. The CDR3 consists of 12 residues. As DNA, the CDR3 is TGTGCTAGTGTCCCGCGGACCGGGGAGCTGTTTTTT. Amino acid sequence: CASVPRTGELFF.

The chain carries TRBV27 and TRBJ1-4, with 12 bases identical to TRBD1. After removal of 4 bases from V and 7 bases from J, the junction contained 7 bases not matched to a gene. This CDR3 spans 16 amino acids. Germline-derived CDR1 and CDR2 are MNHEY and SMNVEV (reference sequence). The DNA for the CDR3 is TGTGCCAGCAGTTCCGTGGGACAGGGGGCATTTGAAAAACTGTTTTTT. It yields the protein CASSSVGQGAFEKLFF.

The chain carries TRBV6-5 and TRBJ1-3; TRBD1 agrees at 9 bases. Germline V lookup: CDR1 MNHEY, CDR2 SVGAGI. V was pared by 6 bases and J by 3 bases, with 3 bases of the junction left unmatched. The CDR3 length is 14 residues. In DNA form, the CDR3 reads TGTGCCAGCAGACAGGGGGCTCGTGGAAACACCATATATTTT. Translated: CASRQGARGNTIYF.

The chain uses TRBV18 and TRBJ1-5, with TRBD1 as a possible D gene (5 bases). V dropped 6 bases and J dropped 2 bases, with 8 bases sitting between them. The CDR3 has 13 residues. From germline, CDR1 is KGHSH and CDR2 LQKENI. CDR3 nucleotide sequence: TGTGCCAGCTCCCAGGGCGGCAATCAGCCCCAGCATTTT. As protein: CASSQGGNQPQHF.

V usage is TRBV28 and J usage is TRBJ1-4; TRBD1 matches 8 bases. The CDR3 has 15 amino acids. With 5 bases clipped from V and 3 bases from J, the junction kept 5 bases outside the gene matches. The germline V gene encodes CDR1 MDHEN and CDR2 SYDVKM. The CDR3 protein is CASSQGGQANEKLFF. CDR3 nucleotides: TGTGCCAGCAGTCAAGGGGGACAGGCTAATGAAAAACTGTTTTTT.

This clone has just one count. The gene calls are TRBV2 and TRBJ2-7, with 10 bases aligning to TRBD1. V gave up 4 bases and J gave up 6 bases; unmatched junction bases: 9. Per the germline V gene, CDR1 is SNHLY and CDR2 is FYNNEI. CDR3 size: 15 residues. CDR3 nucleotides: TGTGCCAGCAGTGCTTCGGGACAGGGGACCTTCGAGCAGTACTTC. This gives the protein CASSASGQGTFEQYF.

This rearrangement joins TRBV4-1 to TRBJ1-5; no firm D call. V was cut by 4 bases and J by 0 bases, with 13 bases left in between. The V gene's germline CDR1 is MGHRA and CDR2 YSYEKL. The CDR3 has 16 residues. The CDR3 DNA follows: TGCGCCAGCAGCCTCTCGGGTGGTAGTAGCAATCAGCCCCAGCATTTT. This encodes CASSLSGGSSNQPQHF.

This clone was seen ten or more times. The rearrangement uses TRBV28 and TRBJ2-4; a weak D match, TRBD1 (6 bases). V lost 10 bases, J lost 2 bases, and 15 bases lay in between. CDR3 size: 14 residues. Germline V gives CDR1 MDHEN, CDR2 SYDVKM. The CDR3 spells CATVTRGTKNIQYF. The DNA of the CDR3 is TGTGCCACCGTCACCAGGGGAACCAAAAACATTCAGTACTTC.

The chain is built from TRBV19 and TRBJ1-1, with D unclear. Germline V gives CDR1 LNHDA, CDR2 SQIVND (reference sequence). Trimming removed 5 bases at V and 3 bases at J, with 16 bases between. The CDR3 runs to 15 residues. The CDR3 region has the DNA TGTGCCAGTAGTCCCCGAACAGTTAAGCACACTGAAGCTTTCTTT. It specifies CASSPRTVKHTEAFF.

CDR3 residues: CASGLSPTSGSGEFF. CDR3 in DNA: TGTGCTAGTGGTTTGTCCCCGACTAGCGGGAGTGGGGAGTTCTTC. The chain uses TRBV12-5 and TRBJ2-1; TRBD2 matches at 12 bases. Germline CDR1 reads LGHNT; CDR2 reads FRNRAP. After removal of 2 bases from V and 14 bases from J, the junction contained 10 bases not matched to a gene. This CDR3 has 15 residues.

V usage is TRBV18 and J usage is TRBJ1-4; D uncertain. In germline, CDR1 is KGHSH, CDR2 LQKENI. This CDR3 has 18 residues. V lost 1 base, J lost 3 bases, and 18 bases lay in between. CDR3 DNA: TGTGCCAGCTCACCACAGAGTGCGTTAGGCGGCCCTAATGAAAAACTGTTTTTT. Amino acids: CASSPQSALGGPNEKLFF. The whole variable domain, filled in from reference TRBV18 and TRBJ1-4, reads NAGVMQNPRHLVRRRGQEARLRCSPMKGHSHVYWYRQLPEEGLKFMVYLQKENIIDESGMPKERFSAEFPKEGPSILRIQQVVRGDSAAYFCASSPQSALGGPNEKLFFGSGTQLSVL.

This sequence joins TRBV11-2 and TRBJ2-7; 9 bases fit TRBD1. V lost 4 bases and J lost 2; bases outside the gene matches: 3. This CDR3 has 14 amino acids. Per germline, CDR1 SGHAT and CDR2 FQNNGV. CDR3 sequence (DNA): TGTGCCAGCAGCTCGGGGACAGGGCCCTACGAGCAGTACTTC. It yields the protein CASSSGTGPYEQYF.

This clone was recorded a few times. The chain couples TRBV28 to TRBJ1-5, with 10 bases that match TRBD1. In germline, CDR1 is MDHEN, CDR2 SYDVKM. V lost 4 bases to trimming and J lost 9 bases; unmatched junction nucleotides: 12. The CDR3 runs to 16 residues. CDR3 in DNA: TGTGCCAGCAGTTCCGCCGGGACAGGGGATGGTCGGCCCCAGCATTTT. Protein product: CASSSAGTGDGRPQHF.